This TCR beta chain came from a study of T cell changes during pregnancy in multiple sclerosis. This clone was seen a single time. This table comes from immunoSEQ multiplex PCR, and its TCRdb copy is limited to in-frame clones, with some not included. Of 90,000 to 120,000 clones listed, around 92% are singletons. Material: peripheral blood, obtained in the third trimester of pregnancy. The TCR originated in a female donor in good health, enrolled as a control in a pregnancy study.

CDR3 in amino acids: CASSWETGSGNTEAFF. In DNA form, the CDR3 reads TGTGCCAGCAGCTGGGAGACAGGGAGCGGGAACACTGAAGCTTTCTTT. This chain uses TRBV5-5 with TRBJ1-1, with 7 bases lining up with TRBD1. V shed 3 bases, J shed 1 base, and the junction held 9 bases outside the gene matches. The CDR3 has 16 residues. Germline lookup yields CDR1 SGHKS and CDR2 YYEKEE (reference sequence).